Listed below are T cell receptor beta chains from one sample, sequenced in a study of low-dose radiotherapy and immunotherapy resistance in tumors. TCRdb reanalysed the reads using MiXCR and keeps one entry per CDR3 protein. The sample consists of approximately 89,000 distinct CDR3 sequences, approximately 17% of them appearing once. The sample here was PBMCs, taken before treatment. These receptors all stem from a male donor with prostate cancer. The conserved cysteine and the conserved F or W are not part of the CDR3 here. Each record gives: V gene, CDR3 protein.

TRBV28	ASSPLRLAGFYEQY
TRBV2	ASSYRMNTEAF
TRBV29-1	SVGGLAPHGELF
TRBV7-8	ASSLVLAGTDTQY
TRBV19	ASSIGTGGYTEAF
TRBV3-1	ASSPTRAFNEQF
TRBV6-1	ASSGTSGYEQF
TRBV13	ASSSPNNEQF
TRBV19	ASRSGQGVLGNQPQH
TRBV7-9	ASSLRSGGYNEQF
TRBV5-1	ASSPPGQSYEQY
TRBV2	ASEGTGGLGEKLF
TRBV10-2	ASSPGNTIY
TRBV2	ASSEWGLSSSYEQY
TRBV20-1	SARLSWSWGVNEQY
TRBV24-1	ATSDSTWGTEAF
TRBV5-4	ASSGVSGASLPSSYNEQF
TRBV7-8	ASSLVGAAQETQY
TRBV6-1	ASSEPYRDEQF
TRBV7-9	ASSKRGSGEQY
TRBV5-1	ASSLYPGVSNSPLH
TRBV20-1	SADTGLGAYNEQF
TRBV19	ATRYDRVGYNYGYT
TRBV30	AWVSGRGEDTQY
TRBV28	ASSLEPGQLNTEAF
TRBV7-9	ASSLRRGVNTEAF
TRBV9	ASSVSSATYEQY
TRBV30	AWSVRHLNTEAF
TRBV15	ATSRVRGNEQF
TRBV7-9	ASRRTGILGAPGSCF
TRBV6-6	ASSYSRDGYT
TRBV5-1	ASSLELAGPNEQF
TRBV29-1	SVRQEINTEAF
TRBV9	ASSPLAGASDTQY
TRBV7-2	ASSPQGGAGYEQY
TRBV6-2/TRBV6-3	ASSYRGQGLLQSSYNSPLH
TRBV6-5	ASSKAGGASEQF
TRBV28	ASRGPGSNGQETQY
TRBV5-1	ASRNQGFIGYNEQF
TRBV19	ASSTASGFSGNTIY
TRBV28	ASRIPGTGAYEQY
TRBV6-2/TRBV6-3	ASSYSNKGWEQF
TRBV5-1	ASSAGTSGSTDTQY
TRBV5-1	ASSLVASARYNEQF
TRBV6-6	ASSYSPDSGNTIY
TRBV6-5	ASRADRRTDTQY